The clone carrying this T cell receptor beta chain appeared a single time. The sample comes from a study of technical replicates of blood from a handful of donors. Clones were read by immunoSEQ multiplex PCR, and TCRdb kept only the in-frame ones, dropping some. The table records about 57,000 clones, 93% of them present only once. The CDR3 is made up of 18 amino acids. V gave up 2 bases and J gave up 0 bases, with 17 bases separating them. CDR1 and CDR2 (germline): SGHTA, FQGNSA. The material sequenced was PBMCs. The TCR comes from a human donor in good health. Some clones in this sample may be carry-over from other donors' samples. This chain links TRBV7-2 with TRBJ2-4; D is unresolved. The CDR3 sequence is CASSLTRGADLAKNIQYF. The CDR3 bases are TGTGCCAGCAGCTTAACGAGAGGTGCGGATTTAGCCAAAAACATTCAGTACTTC.